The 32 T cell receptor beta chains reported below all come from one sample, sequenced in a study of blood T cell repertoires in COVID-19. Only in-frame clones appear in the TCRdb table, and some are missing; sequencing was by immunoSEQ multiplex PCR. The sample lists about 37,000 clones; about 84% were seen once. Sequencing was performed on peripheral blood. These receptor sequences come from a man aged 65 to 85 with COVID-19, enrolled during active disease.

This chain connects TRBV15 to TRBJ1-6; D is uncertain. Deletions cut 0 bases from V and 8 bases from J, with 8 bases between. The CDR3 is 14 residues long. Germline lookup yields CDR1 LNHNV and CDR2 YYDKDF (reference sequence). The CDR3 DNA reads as TGTGCCACCAGCAGAGACCCTCGGGATTCACCCCTCCACTTT. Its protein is CATSRDPRDSPLHF.

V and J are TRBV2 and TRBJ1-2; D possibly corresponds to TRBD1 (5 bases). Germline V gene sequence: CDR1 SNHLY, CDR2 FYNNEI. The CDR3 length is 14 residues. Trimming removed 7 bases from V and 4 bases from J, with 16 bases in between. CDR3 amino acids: CASNQGGGFYGYTF. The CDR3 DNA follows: TGTGCCAGCAACCAAGGCGGGGGTTTCTATGGCTACACCTTC.

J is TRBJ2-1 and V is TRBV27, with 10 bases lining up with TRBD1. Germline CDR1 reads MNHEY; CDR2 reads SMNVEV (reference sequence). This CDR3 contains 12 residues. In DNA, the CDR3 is TGTGGGATCCGGGACAGGGGCCATGAGCAGTTCTTC. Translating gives CGIRDRGHEQFF.

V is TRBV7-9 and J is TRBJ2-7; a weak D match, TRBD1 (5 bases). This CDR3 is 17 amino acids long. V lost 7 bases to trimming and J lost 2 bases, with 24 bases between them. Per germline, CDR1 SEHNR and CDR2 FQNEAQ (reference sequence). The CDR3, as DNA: TGTGCCAGCACCTATTGGCCCTCGGGCAGGGATACCTACGAGCAGTACTTC. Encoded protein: CASTYWPSGRDTYEQYF.

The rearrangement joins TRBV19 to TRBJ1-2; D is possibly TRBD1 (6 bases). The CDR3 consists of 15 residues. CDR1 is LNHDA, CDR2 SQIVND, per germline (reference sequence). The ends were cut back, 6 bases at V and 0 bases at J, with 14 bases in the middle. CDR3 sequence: CASRTGPITNYGYTF. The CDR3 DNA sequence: TGTGCCAGTAGAACAGGGCCGATAACTAACTATGGCTACACCTTC.

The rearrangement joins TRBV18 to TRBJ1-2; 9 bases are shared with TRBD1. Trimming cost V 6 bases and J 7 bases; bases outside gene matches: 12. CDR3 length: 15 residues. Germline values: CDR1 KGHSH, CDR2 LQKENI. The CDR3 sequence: CASSPLGDREIGYTF. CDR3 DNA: TGTGCCAGCTCTCCCCTGGGGGACAGGGAGATTGGCTACACCTTC.

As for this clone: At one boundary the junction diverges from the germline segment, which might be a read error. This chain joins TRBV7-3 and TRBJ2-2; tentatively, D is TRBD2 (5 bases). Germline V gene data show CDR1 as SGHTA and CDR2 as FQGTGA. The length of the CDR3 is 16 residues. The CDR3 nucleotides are TGTGCCAGCAGCTTAAATGGAGGAGCGAACTCCGGGGAGCTGTTTTTT. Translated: CASSLNGGANSGELFF.

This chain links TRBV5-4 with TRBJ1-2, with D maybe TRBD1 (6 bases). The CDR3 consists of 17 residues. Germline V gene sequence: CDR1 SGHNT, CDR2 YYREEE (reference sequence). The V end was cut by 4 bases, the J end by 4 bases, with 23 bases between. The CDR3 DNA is TGTGCCAGCAGCCCAGGACAGAGCGTTAGCTTAACCTATGGCTACACCTTC. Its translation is CASSPGQSVSLTYGYTF.

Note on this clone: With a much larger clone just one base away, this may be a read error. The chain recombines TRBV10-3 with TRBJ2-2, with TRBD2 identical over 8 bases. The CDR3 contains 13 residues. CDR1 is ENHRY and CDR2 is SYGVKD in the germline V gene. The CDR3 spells CPITGGAAGELFF. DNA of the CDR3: TGTCCCATCACCGGGGGGGCAGCGGGGGAGCTGTTTTTT.

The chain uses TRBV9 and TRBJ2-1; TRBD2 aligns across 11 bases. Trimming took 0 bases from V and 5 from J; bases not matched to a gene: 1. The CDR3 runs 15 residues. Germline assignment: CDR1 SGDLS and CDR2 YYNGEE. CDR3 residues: CASSVGSGGDNEQFF. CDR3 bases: TGTGCCAGCAGCGTAGGTAGCGGGGGGGACAATGAGCAGTTCTTC.

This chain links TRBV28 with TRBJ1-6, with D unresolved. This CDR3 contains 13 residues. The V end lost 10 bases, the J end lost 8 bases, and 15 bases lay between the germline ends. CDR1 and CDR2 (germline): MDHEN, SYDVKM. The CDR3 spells CATRTRGYSPLHF. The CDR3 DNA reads TGTGCCACTAGGACGCGAGGGTATTCACCCCTCCACTTT.

In nucleotides, the CDR3 is TGTGCCAGCAGCCGGACAGGGGGCATCGCTGAAGCTTTCTTT. This gives the protein CASSRTGGIAEAFF. The gene calls are TRBV7-2 and TRBJ1-1; 11 positions agree with TRBD1. V shed 5 bases, J shed 6 bases, and the junction held 5 bases outside the gene matches. The CDR3 spans 14 residues. The germline V gene has CDR1 SGHTA and CDR2 FQGNSA.

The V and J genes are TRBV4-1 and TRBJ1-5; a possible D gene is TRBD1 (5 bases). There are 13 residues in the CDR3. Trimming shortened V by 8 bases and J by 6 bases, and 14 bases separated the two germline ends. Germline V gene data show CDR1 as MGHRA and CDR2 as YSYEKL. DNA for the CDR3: TGCGCCAGCCGGAGGGGCGCGGGTCAGCCCCAGCATTTT. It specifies CASRRGAGQPQHF.

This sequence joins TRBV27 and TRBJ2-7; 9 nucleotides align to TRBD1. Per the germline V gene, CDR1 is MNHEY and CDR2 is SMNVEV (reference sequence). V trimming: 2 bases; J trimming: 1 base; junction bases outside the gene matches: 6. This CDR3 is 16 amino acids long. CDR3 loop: CASSLLIQGASYEQYF. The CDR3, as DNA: TGTGCCAGCAGTTTACTGATACAGGGGGCGTCCTACGAGCAGTACTTC.

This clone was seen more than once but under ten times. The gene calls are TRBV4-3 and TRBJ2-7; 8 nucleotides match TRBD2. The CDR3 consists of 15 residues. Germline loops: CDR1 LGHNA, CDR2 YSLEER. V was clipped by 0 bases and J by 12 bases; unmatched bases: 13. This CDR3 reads CASSQDSSGLLHPYF. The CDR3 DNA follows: TGCGCCAGCAGCCAAGATTCTAGCGGGTTACTACATCCGTACTTC.

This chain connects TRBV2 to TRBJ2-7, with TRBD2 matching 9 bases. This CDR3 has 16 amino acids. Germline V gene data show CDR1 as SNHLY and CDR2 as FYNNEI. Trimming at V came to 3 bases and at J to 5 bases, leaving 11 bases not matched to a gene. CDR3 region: CASSESGSGRSNEQYF. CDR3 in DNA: TGTGCCAGCAGTGAGAGTGGTAGCGGGAGAAGTAACGAGCAGTACTTC.

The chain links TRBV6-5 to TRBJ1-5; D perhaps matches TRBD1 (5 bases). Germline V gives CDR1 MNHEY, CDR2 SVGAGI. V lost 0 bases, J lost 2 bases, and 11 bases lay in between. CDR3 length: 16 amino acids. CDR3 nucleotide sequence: TGTGCCAGCAGTTACTCCGGGGGACCGGGCAATCAGCCCCAGCATTTT. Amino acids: CASSYSGGPGNQPQHF.

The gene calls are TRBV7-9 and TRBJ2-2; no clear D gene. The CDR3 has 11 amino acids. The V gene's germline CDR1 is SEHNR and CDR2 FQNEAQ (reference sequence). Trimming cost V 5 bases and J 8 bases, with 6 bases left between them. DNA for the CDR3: TGTGCCAGCAGCCCTTTTGGGGAGCTGTTTTTT. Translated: CASSPFGELFF. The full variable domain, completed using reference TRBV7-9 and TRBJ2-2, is DTGVSQNPRHKITKRGQNVTFRCDPISEHNRLYWYRQTLGQGPEFLTYFQNEAQLEKSRLLSDRFSAERPKGSFSTLEIQRTEQGDSAMYLCASSPFGELFFGEGSRLTVL.

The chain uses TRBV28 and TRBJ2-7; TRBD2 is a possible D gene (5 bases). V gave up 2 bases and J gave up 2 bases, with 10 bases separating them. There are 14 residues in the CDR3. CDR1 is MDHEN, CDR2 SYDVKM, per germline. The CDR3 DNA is TGTGCCAGCAGTTTAGGAGGCAGAGCCTACGAGCAGTACTTC. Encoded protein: CASSLGGRAYEQYF.

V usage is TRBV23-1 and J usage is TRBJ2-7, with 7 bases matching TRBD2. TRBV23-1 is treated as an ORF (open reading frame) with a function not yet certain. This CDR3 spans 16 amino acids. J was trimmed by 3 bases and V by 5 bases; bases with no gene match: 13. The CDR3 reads CASSSQEAGGGYEQYF. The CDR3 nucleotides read TGCGCCAGCAGTTCTCAAGAGGCAGGCGGGGGCTACGAGCAGTACTTC.

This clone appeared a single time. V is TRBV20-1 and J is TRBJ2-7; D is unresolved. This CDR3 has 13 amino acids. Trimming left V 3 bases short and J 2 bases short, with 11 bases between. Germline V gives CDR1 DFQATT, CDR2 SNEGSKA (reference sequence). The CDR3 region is CSASNPSTYEQYF. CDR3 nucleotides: TGCAGTGCTAGTAACCCGAGCACCTACGAGCAGTACTTC.

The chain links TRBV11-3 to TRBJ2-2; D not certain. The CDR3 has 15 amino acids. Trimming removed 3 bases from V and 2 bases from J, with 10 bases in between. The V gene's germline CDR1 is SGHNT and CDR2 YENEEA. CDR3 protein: CASSFSAQNTGELFF. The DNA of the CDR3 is TGTGCCAGCAGCTTCTCCGCACAAAACACCGGGGAGCTGTTTTTT.

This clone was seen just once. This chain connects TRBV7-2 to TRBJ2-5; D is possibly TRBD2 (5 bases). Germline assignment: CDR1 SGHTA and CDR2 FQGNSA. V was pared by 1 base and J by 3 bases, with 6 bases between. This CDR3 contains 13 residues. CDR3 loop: CASSLEEEETQYF. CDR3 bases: TGTGCCAGCAGCTTAGAGGAGGAAGAGACCCAGTACTTC.

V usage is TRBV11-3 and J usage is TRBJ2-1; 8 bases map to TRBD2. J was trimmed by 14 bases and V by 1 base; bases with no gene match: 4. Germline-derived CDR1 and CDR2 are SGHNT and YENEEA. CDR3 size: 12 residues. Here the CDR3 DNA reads TGTGCCAGCAGCTTAGTCGGGGGGGTAGAGTTCTTC. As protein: CASSLVGGVEFF.

The CDR3 loop reads CASSLRTGLDEQYF. In nucleotides, the CDR3 is TGTGCCAGCTCACTTCGGACAGGGCTGGACGAGCAGTACTTC. The rearrangement uses TRBV18 and TRBJ2-7, with 8 bases that match TRBD1. V gave up 4 bases and J gave up 5 bases; unmatched junction bases: 7. The CDR3 has 14 residues. Germline-derived CDR1 and CDR2 are KGHSH and LQKENI.

The CDR3 coding sequence is TGCGCCAGCAGCTTGGCCGGGACTAGCGGCCCCTTACGTGGCGAGCAGTACTTC. Protein sequence: CASSLAGTSGPLRGEQYF. This chain links TRBV5-1 with TRBJ2-7; 11 positions agree with TRBD2. The CDR3 is 18 residues long. V was pared by 0 bases and J by 6 bases, with 14 bases of the junction left unmatched. Germline V gene sequence: CDR1 SGHRS, CDR2 YFSETQ.

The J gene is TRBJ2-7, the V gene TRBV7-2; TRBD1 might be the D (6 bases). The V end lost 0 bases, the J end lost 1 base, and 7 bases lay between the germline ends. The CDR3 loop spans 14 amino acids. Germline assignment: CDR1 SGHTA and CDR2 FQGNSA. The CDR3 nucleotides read TGTGCCAGCAGCTTAGCCGGACAGTCCTACGAGCAGTACTTC. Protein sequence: CASSLAGQSYEQYF.

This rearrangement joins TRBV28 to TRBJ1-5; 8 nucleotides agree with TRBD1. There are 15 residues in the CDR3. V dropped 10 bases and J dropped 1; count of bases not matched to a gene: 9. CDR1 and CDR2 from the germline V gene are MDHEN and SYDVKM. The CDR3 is CATRSQGASNQPQHF. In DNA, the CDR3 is TGTGCCACACGCTCCCAGGGGGCGAGCAATCAGCCCCAGCATTTT.

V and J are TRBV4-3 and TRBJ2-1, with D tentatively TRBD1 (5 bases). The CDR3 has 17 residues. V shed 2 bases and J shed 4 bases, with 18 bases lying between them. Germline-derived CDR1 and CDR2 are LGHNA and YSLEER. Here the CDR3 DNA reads TGCGCCAGCAGCCAATTCCTTGACAGTATAACATACAATGAGCAGTTCTTC. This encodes CASSQFLDSITYNEQFF.

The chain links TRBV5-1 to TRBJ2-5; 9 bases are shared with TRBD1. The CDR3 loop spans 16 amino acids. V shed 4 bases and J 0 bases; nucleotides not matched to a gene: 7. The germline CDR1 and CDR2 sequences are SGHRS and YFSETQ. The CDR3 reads CASSPGTGPYQETQYF. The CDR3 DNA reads TGCGCCAGCAGCCCCGGGACAGGGCCATACCAAGAGACCCAGTACTTC.

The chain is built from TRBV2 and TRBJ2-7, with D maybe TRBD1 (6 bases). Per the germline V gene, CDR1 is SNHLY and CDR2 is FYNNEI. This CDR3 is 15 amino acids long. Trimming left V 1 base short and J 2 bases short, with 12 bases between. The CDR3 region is CASSEGSRGPYEQYF. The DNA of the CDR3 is TGTGCCAGCAGTGAAGGGTCCAGGGGCCCCTACGAGCAGTACTTC. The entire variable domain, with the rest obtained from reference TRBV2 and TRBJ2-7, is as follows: EPEVTQTPSHQVTQMGQEVILRCVPISNHLYFYWYRQILGQKVEFLVSFYNNEISEKSEIFDDQFSVERPDGSNFTLKIRSTKLEDSAMYFCASSEGSRGPYEQYFGPGTRLTVT.

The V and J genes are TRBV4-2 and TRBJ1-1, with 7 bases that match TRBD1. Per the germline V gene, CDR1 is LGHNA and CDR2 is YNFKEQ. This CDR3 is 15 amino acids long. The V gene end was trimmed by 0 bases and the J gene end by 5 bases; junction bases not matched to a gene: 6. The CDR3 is CASSQERGPYTEAFF. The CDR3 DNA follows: TGTGCCAGCAGCCAAGAGAGGGGGCCATATACTGAAGCTTTCTTT.